This TCR beta chain was recovered during a study of T-cell reconstitution after alpha-beta-depleted transplantation in children. In this sample, this clonotype turned up a few times. What it binds is not known. CDR1 is SGHRS and CDR2 is YFSETQ in the germline V gene. CDR3 length equals 15 residues. The V segment lost 2 bases and the J segment 0 bases; nucleotides outside the gene matches: 3. Unique molecular identifiers were used in preparing the TCRbeta library. TCRdb called the PCR reads again in MiXCR, with one record for every CDR3 protein. This repertoire shows roughly 400,000 distinct CDR3 sequences, 43% found once; its top ten account for approximately 30%. General observations from the study: One year post-transplant, T-cell counts and diversity were largely derived from T cells produced anew. Expanded graft clones numbering several hundred reportedly gave rise to alpha-beta T cells about two months after transplant. For some patients, TCRbeta diversity was high at day 60 because of recipient T cells and thymic progenitors that survived.

This receptor was taken from a girl aged 2-10 years with aplastic anemia, due to receive a stem cell transplant. The material sequenced was PBMCs, taken before TCRalphabeta/CD19-depleted stem cell transplant. The chain couples TRBV5-1 to TRBJ1-1; 8 bases map to TRBD1. CDR3 residues: CASSFGQGLNTEAFF. The CDR3 DNA follows: TGCGCCAGCAGCTTCGGACAGGGTTTGAACACTGAAGCTTTCTTT.